What follows are 18 T cell receptor beta chains derived from one specimen sequenced in a study of preoperative IRX-2 immunotherapy in early breast cancer. Produced via immunoSEQ multiplex PCR; TCRdb's table is partial and in-frame only. The sample lists about 19,000 clones; around four fifths were seen once. The treatment denotes: preoperative locoregional IRX-2 cytokine immunotherapy. This material consisted of lymph node tissue, taken after IRX-2 immunotherapy. The receptors stem from a human donor with breast cancer.

On this clone: Within the sample, other DNA sequences also encode this same CDR3. The chain carries TRBV18 and TRBJ1-1; no clear D. V lost 3 bases, J lost 0 bases, and 8 bases lay in between. Looked up from germline, CDR1 is KGHSH and CDR2 is LQKENI. The CDR3 extends over 14 amino acids. In DNA form, the CDR3 reads TGTGCCAGCTCACCTACCGGCATGAACACTGAAGCTTTCTTT. Translated: CASSPTGMNTEAFF.

This clone has a handful of counts. J is TRBJ2-7 and V is TRBV6-8, with TRBD2 matching over 7 bases. Trimming at V came to 2 bases and at J to 4 bases, leaving 2 bases not matched to a gene. The length of the CDR3 is 13 residues. Germline CDR1 reads MNHGY; CDR2 reads SAAAGT. CDR3 loop: CASSYGREYEQYF. For the CDR3, the DNA is TGTGCCAGCAGTTACGGGCGGGAGTACGAGCAGTACTTC.

V and J are TRBV6-8 and TRBJ1-5, with TRBD1 as a possible D gene (5 bases). The CDR3 covers 15 residues. V shed 4 bases and J shed 4 bases, with 14 bases lying between them. Germline V gene lookup returns CDR1 MNHGY and CDR2 SAAAGT. The CDR3 loop reads CASSSQGLGNQPQHF. In nucleotides, the CDR3 is TGTGCCAGCAGTTCCCAGGGTCTGGGGAATCAGCCCCAGCATTTT.

The rearrangement uses TRBV11-3 and TRBJ2-3; perhaps TRBD2 as D (6 bases). The V end was cut by 5 bases, the J end by 2 bases, with 11 bases between. Germline lookup yields CDR1 SGHNT and CDR2 YENEEA. This CDR3 has 14 amino acids. The CDR3 region has the DNA TGTGCCAGCAGCCCCGGGACTCACACAGATACGCAGTATTTT. It yields the protein CASSPGTHTDTQYF.

This sequence joins TRBV19 and TRBJ2-3; D gene unclear. CDR1 is LNHDA and CDR2 is SQIVND in the germline V gene (reference sequence). The ends were cut back, 7 bases at V and 5 bases at J, with 10 bases in the middle. The CDR3 sequence is 12 residues long. CDR3 in amino acids: CASKDLLDTQYF. The CDR3 bases are TGTGCCAGTAAAGATCTTCTAGATACGCAGTATTTT.

The rearrangement joins TRBV2 to TRBJ2-7; TRBD2 might be the D (6 bases). The CDR3 is 14 residues long. Trimming shortened V by 6 bases and J by 0 bases, and 12 bases separated the two germline ends. CDR1 and CDR2 (germline): SNHLY, FYNNEI. The CDR3 here is CASRGLASSYEQYF. CDR3 bases: TGTGCCAGCAGGGGCCTAGCGAGCTCCTACGAGCAGTACTTC.

The chain has TRBV19 and TRBJ2-1, with 15 bases lining up with TRBD2. The germline gives CDR1 LNHDA, CDR2 SQIVND (reference sequence). Germline trimming cut 5 bases from V and 8 bases from J; bases unmatched to any gene: 10. There are 17 residues in the CDR3. The CDR3 nucleotides read TGTGCCAGTAGTTCCGGGACTAGCGGGGGGCCGCACGATGAGCAGTTCTTC. Its translation: CASSSGTSGGPHDEQFF. Full variable domain (missing parts from reference TRBV19 and TRBJ2-1): DGGITQSPKYLFRKEGQNVTLSCEQNLNHDAMYWYRQDPGQGLRLIYYSQIVNDFQKGDIAEGYSVSREKKESFPLTVTSAQKNPTAFYLCASSSGTSGGPHDEQFFGPGTRLTVL.

The chain is built from TRBV9 and TRBJ1-6; TRBD1 matches 7 bases. In germline, CDR1 is SGDLS, CDR2 YYNGEE. CDR3 size: 15 residues. Trimming cost V 4 bases and J 7 bases; bases outside gene matches: 8. CDR3: CASSRSGTANSPLHF. CDR3 bases: TGTGCCAGCAGCAGATCCGGGACAGCCAATTCACCCCTCCACTTT.

V is TRBV10-2 and J is TRBJ2-3; TRBD2 is a possible D gene (6 bases). The length of the CDR3 is 13 residues. V dropped 4 bases and J dropped 5 bases, with 10 bases sitting between them. From germline, CDR1 is WSHSY and CDR2 SAAADI. CDR3 protein: CASSAYGGDTQYF. The CDR3 nucleotides are TGCGCCAGCAGTGCTTACGGGGGAGATACGCAGTATTTT.

V usage is TRBV30 and J usage is TRBJ2-7; D unclear. CDR1 GTSNPN and CDR2 SVGIG come from the germline V gene (reference sequence). The CDR3 is 15 amino acids. V lost 4 bases and J lost 2, with 18 bases in between. Here the CDR3 DNA reads TGTGCCTGGAATACGAGGTCCAAGGGCCCCTACGAGCAGTACTTC. It codes for CAWNTRSKGPYEQYF.

The chain combines TRBV6-8 with TRBJ2-2; 10 positions match TRBD1. This CDR3 contains 13 residues. Trimming cost V 6 bases and J 9 bases; bases outside gene matches: 4. Germline loops: CDR1 MNHGY, CDR2 SAAAGT. CDR3 in DNA: TGTGCCAGCAGCCGCGACAGGGGGCGGGAGCTGTTTTTT. It yields the protein CASSRDRGRELFF.

This chain links TRBV11-3 with TRBJ1-3; the D is unclear. The CDR3 is made up of 17 amino acids. CDR1 is SGHNT and CDR2 is YENEEA in the germline V gene. The V end was cut by 3 bases, the J end by 0 bases, with 15 bases between. The CDR3 loop reads CASSFEPGGRSGNTIYF. CDR3 sequence (DNA): TGTGCCAGCAGCTTCGAACCCGGCGGCCGCTCTGGAAACACCATATATTTT.

This clone was found once. The rearrangement links TRBV4-1 to TRBJ2-6; perhaps TRBD1 as D (5 bases). From germline, CDR1 is MGHRA and CDR2 YSYEKL. The V and J ends lost 4 bases and 0 bases respectively, with 13 bases between them. The CDR3 sequence is 17 residues long. CDR3 in DNA: TGCGCCAGCAGCCGGGGCCCATTGGGCTCTGGGGCCAACGTCCTGACTTTC. It is translated as CASSRGPLGSGANVLTF.

With respect to this clone: One end of the junction does not line up with germline, which may come from a read error. The chain combines TRBV19 with TRBJ1-3; maybe TRBD1 (5 bases). The length of the CDR3 is 13 residues. CDR1 and CDR2 (germline): LNHDA, SQIVND (reference sequence). The CDR3, as DNA: TGTGCCAGCAGTAGACAGACTGGAAACACCATATATTTT. As protein: CASSRQTGNTIYF.

This chain links TRBV6-8 with TRBJ1-3; D uncertain. The CDR3 has 14 amino acids. The V and J ends lost 10 bases and 0 bases respectively, with 13 bases between them. Germline CDR1 and CDR2: MNHGY and SAAAGT. The CDR3, as DNA: TGTGCCATCAGCGGGTCCTTCTCTGGAAACACCATATATTTT. Encoded protein: CAISGSFSGNTIYF.

This clone was counted once. This chain joins TRBV19 and TRBJ1-1, with D unclear. The CDR3 spans 13 residues. The V end lost 8 bases, the J end lost 2 bases, and 12 bases lay between the germline ends. Per germline, CDR1 LNHDA and CDR2 SQIVND (reference sequence). The CDR3 DNA sequence: TGTGCCAGTCGCTCCGCGTTTAACACTGAAGCTTTCTTT. Its translation is CASRSAFNTEAFF. The whole variable domain, remainder taken from reference TRBV19 and TRBJ1-1, is DGGITQSPKYLFRKEGQNVTLSCEQNLNHDAMYWYRQDPGQGLRLIYYSQIVNDFQKGDIAEGYSVSREKKESFPLTVTSAQKNPTAFYLCASRSAFNTEAFFGQGTRLTVV.

This chain uses TRBV19 with TRBJ2-7, with 14 bases fitting TRBD2. Germline loops: CDR1 LNHDA, CDR2 SQIVND (reference sequence). Unmatched junction bases numbered 10, after V lost 6 bases and J lost 6 bases. This CDR3 has 16 amino acids. CDR3 nucleotides: TGTGCCAGTAGGGGCCGACTAGCGGGAGGGCCGGGCGAGCAGTACTTC. The encoded protein is CASRGRLAGGPGEQYF.

The chain's CDR3 is CASSPSRGDGYTF. The CDR3 nucleotides are TGTGCCAGCTCACCTTCGCGGGGGGATGGCTACACCTTC. The V and J genes are TRBV18 and TRBJ1-2; a weak D match, TRBD1 (5 bases). In germline, CDR1 is KGHSH, CDR2 LQKENI. Trimming removed 3 bases from V and 6 bases from J, with 11 bases in between. The CDR3 has 13 residues.